A single sample gave rise to the 28 T cell receptor beta chains below, sequenced in a study of cytomegalovirus exposure and HLA in healthy donors (dated by TCRdb to about 2017). The library was obtained by the immunoSEQ multiplex PCR assay. The multiplex PCR relied on a mix of 60 forward primers for TCR Vbeta segments and 13 reverse primers for TCR Jbeta segments. The immuneACCESS repertoire file appears here via TCRdb, limited to in-frame rearrangements. These files lack a portion of the clones; in checked studies, under half of the deficit traces to unresolved V genes, and the cause of the others is not known. This sample lists roughly 98,000 clones; 70% were detected once. 2.5% of the sample rests with the top ten. Sequencing was done on a sample of PBMCs. The receptors stem from a middle-aged man in good health and CMV-seronegative.

This clone has a single count. The J gene is TRBJ1-2, the V gene TRBV28; no definite D call. V was pared by 5 bases and J by 0 bases, with 16 bases between. The germline V gene has CDR1 MDHEN and CDR2 SYDVKM. The CDR3 has 16 residues. This CDR3 reads CASSLSGIDTNYGYTF. In DNA, the CDR3 is TGTGCCAGCAGTCTGTCGGGAATTGATACTAACTATGGCTACACCTTC.

Regarding this clone: The junction and the germline gene differ at one end; a read error may be behind it. The rearrangement uses TRBV4-1 and TRBJ1-2, with unresolved D. This CDR3 has 15 amino acids. In germline, CDR1 is MGHRA, CDR2 YSYEKL. The CDR3, as DNA: TGCGCCAGCAGCCAAGGCCCATGGTACCACTATGACTACACCTTC. Translation: CASSQGPWYHYDYTF.

This clone appeared a single time. V gene TRBV18 combines with J gene TRBJ2-7, with 11 bases aligning to TRBD2. With V trimmed by 4 bases and J by 6 bases, 5 bases remained unmatched. The CDR3 length is 14 residues. Germline V gives CDR1 KGHSH, CDR2 LQKENI. The CDR3 sequence is CASSLTSGSIEQYF. The CDR3 region has the DNA TGTGCCAGCTCACTCACTAGCGGGAGTATCGAGCAGTACTTC.

The chain employs TRBV7-3 and TRBJ2-3, with D unclear. Per germline, CDR1 SGHTA and CDR2 FQGTGA. V lost 4 bases, J lost 0 bases, and 8 bases lay in between. This CDR3 comprises 14 residues. The DNA of the CDR3 is TGTGCCAGCAGCTCAATGCTAAGCACAGATACGCAGTATTTT. This translates into CASSSMLSTDTQYF.

This sequence joins TRBV7-2 and TRBJ1-4; D is unresolved. Looked up from germline, CDR1 is SGHTA and CDR2 is FQGNSA. The CDR3 covers 15 residues. V lost 4 bases, J lost 5 bases, and 14 bases lay in between. The DNA for the CDR3 is TGTGCCAGCAGCTCTCCCCCGGGATTGAATGAAAAACTGTTTTTT. It specifies CASSSPPGLNEKLFF.

The rearrangement links TRBV9 to TRBJ1-5; TRBD1 matches 7 bases. The CDR3 is 15 amino acids. The ends lost 4 bases at V and 0 bases at J; junction bases unmatched: 4. Per germline, CDR1 SGDLS and CDR2 YYNGEE. CDR3 DNA: TGTGCCAGCAGCCCAGACAGGGATAGCAATCAGCCCCAGCATTTT. The encoded protein is CASSPDRDSNQPQHF.

The chain employs TRBV5-1 and TRBJ1-1; 10 nucleotides align to TRBD1. V was pared by 4 bases and J by 1 base, with 4 bases of the junction left unmatched. The CDR3 is made up of 15 amino acids. Germline values: CDR1 SGHRS, CDR2 YFSETQ. The CDR3 DNA follows: TGCGCCAGCAGCCCGGGACAGGGGAGGAACACTGAAGCTTTCTTT. Protein product: CASSPGQGRNTEAFF.

J is TRBJ1-4 and V is TRBV6-5; TRBD1 agrees at 11 bases. The CDR3 consists of 15 residues. V lost 5 bases to trimming and J lost 7 bases; unmatched junction nucleotides: 6. In germline, CDR1 is MNHEY, CDR2 SVGAGI. The CDR3 region has the DNA TGTGCCAGCAGTCCCGGGACAGGGGGGAGTGAAAAACTGTTTTTT. It encodes CASSPGTGGSEKLFF.

The CDR3 spells CASSQRLETGENFFYEQYF. The CDR3 bases are TGTGCCAGCAGCCAACGCTTAGAGACAGGGGAGAATTTCTTCTACGAGCAGTACTTC. This chain joins TRBV4-2 and TRBJ2-7, with TRBD1 matching 8 bases. With V trimmed by 2 bases and J by 3 bases, 18 bases remained unmatched. The germline gives CDR1 LGHNA, CDR2 YNFKEQ. The length of the CDR3 is 19 residues.

The CDR3 nucleotides read TGTGCCAGCAGCTTCTCGACAGGGCCTAACTCTGGAAACACCATATATTTT. Protein sequence: CASSFSTGPNSGNTIYF. V is TRBV5-4 and J is TRBJ1-3; TRBD1 matches 7 bases. Germline CDR1 and CDR2: SGHNT and YYREEE (reference sequence). The trim removed 2 bases at V and 0 bases at J, leaving 8 bases unmatched. The CDR3 has 17 amino acids.

This clone has just a few counts. CDR3 sequence (DNA): TGTGCCAGCAGTTGGACAAACACCGGGGAGCTGTTTTTT. This encodes CASSWTNTGELFF. The J gene is TRBJ2-2, the V gene TRBV28; TRBD1 is a possible D gene (5 bases). This CDR3 has 13 amino acids. Looked up from germline, CDR1 is MDHEN and CDR2 is SYDVKM. The V gene lost 4 bases and the J gene lost 2 bases, with 5 bases spanning the gap.

The chain couples TRBV5-1 to TRBJ2-7, with D possibly TRBD1 on 6 matching bases. Deletions cut 4 bases from V and 3 bases from J, with 14 bases between. The germline CDR1 and CDR2 sequences are SGHRS and YFSETQ. This CDR3 is 14 amino acids long. CDR3 DNA sequence: TGCGCCAGCAGCCAACAGGGCGTAGGCTACGAGCAGTACTTC. Its protein product is CASSQQGVGYEQYF.

The V and J genes are TRBV2 and TRBJ2-7; tentative D call: TRBD1 (6 bases). The CDR3 has 12 residues. Germline V gene lookup returns CDR1 SNHLY and CDR2 FYNNEI. V was cut by 5 bases and J by 6 bases, with 11 bases left in between. CDR3 bases: TGTGCCAGCAGTCAACAGGGTGGCGAGCAGTACTTC. This gives the protein CASSQQGGEQYF.

The rearrangement links TRBV13 to TRBJ1-1; TRBD1 is a possible D gene (6 bases). Trimming took off 6 bases at V and 6 bases at J, with 23 bases between the two ends. Germline CDR1 reads PRHDT; CDR2 reads FYEKMQ (reference sequence). The CDR3 contains 16 residues. CDR3 region: CASRPGGPALGAEAFF. CDR3 coding DNA: TGTGCCAGCAGGCCCGGGGGGCCAGCCCTGGGGGCTGAAGCTTTCTTT.

V gene TRBV10-1 combines with J gene TRBJ2-5; tentative D call: TRBD2 (5 bases). The DNA end is more similar to TRBJ2-7, so the J call may be wrong. The germline V gene has CDR1 WNHNN and CDR2 SYGVQD (reference sequence). The CDR3 length is 14 residues. CDR3: CASSEGRVGGEQYF. The DNA for the CDR3 is TGCGCCAGCAGTGAGGGACGGGTAGGAGGCGAGCAGTACTTC.

The chain carries TRBV21-1 and TRBJ2-7; the table's D call TRBD2 went unverified against the DNA. TRBV21-1 is an annotated pseudogene. This CDR3 contains 16 residues. CDR3 in amino acids: CASPRGRQRHSYEQYF. The CDR3 region has the DNA TGTGCCAGCCCCCGGGGAAGGCAGCGCCACTCCTACGAGCAGTACTTC.

The chain carries TRBV7-2 and TRBJ1-5; a possible D gene is TRBD1 (6 bases). The CDR3 runs 17 residues. Trimming took 5 bases from V and 9 from J, leaving 26 bases between them. The germline V gene encodes CDR1 SGHTA and CDR2 FQGNSA. CDR3 residues: CASSRFTTGRGDRPQHF. In DNA, the CDR3 is TGTGCCAGCAGCCGGTTCACTACAGGGAGAGGGGATCGGCCCCAGCATTTT.

J is TRBJ2-2 and V is TRBV5-4; 8 bases fit TRBD2. The CDR3 contains 16 residues. Trimming cost V 2 bases and J 4 bases; bases outside gene matches: 7. The germline V gene has CDR1 SGHNT and CDR2 YYREEE (reference sequence). CDR3 protein: CASSFNFGGATGELFF. The DNA for the CDR3 is TGTGCCAGCAGCTTTAATTTCGGGGGGGCCACCGGGGAGCTGTTTTTT.

The chain has TRBV28 and TRBJ2-7; TRBD1 agrees at 12 bases. The CDR3 extends over 15 amino acids. Germline V CDR1 and CDR2: MDHEN, SYDVKM. V lost 3 bases to trimming and J lost 5 bases; unmatched junction nucleotides: 5. DNA of the CDR3: TGTGCCAGCAGTTTCCGGGACAGGGGGCAAGACGAGCAGTACTTC. Protein: CASSFRDRGQDEQYF. Full variable domain (remainder filled in from reference TRBV28 and TRBJ2-7): DVKVTQSSRYLVKRTGEKVFLECVQDMDHENMFWYRQDPGLGLRLIYFSYDVKMKEKGDIPEGYSVSREKKERFSLILESASTNQTSMYLCASSFRDRGQDEQYFGPGTRLTVT.

The gene calls are TRBV4-1 and TRBJ2-5; TRBD1 matches at 9 bases. TRBJ2-7 explains the end of the DNA better; the J call may be wrong. The germline V gene has CDR1 MGHRA and CDR2 YSYEKL. There are 14 residues in the CDR3. CDR3 residues: CASSQLGQGAEQYF. The CDR3 region has the DNA TGCGCCAGCAGCCAGCTGGGACAGGGCGCCGAGCAGTACTTC.

This clone was observed a handful of times. J is TRBJ1-1 and V is TRBV2; the D is unclear. CDR1 and CDR2 from the germline V gene are SNHLY and FYNNEI. The CDR3 totals 12 residues. The V and J ends lost 10 bases and 1 base respectively, with 10 bases between them. The CDR3 protein is CAIHRENTEAFF. CDR3 nucleotides: TGTGCCATTCACAGAGAGAACACTGAAGCTTTCTTT.

The J gene is TRBJ2-7, the V gene TRBV4-1; 12 nucleotides line up with TRBD2. V trimming: 1 base; J trimming: 6 bases; junction bases outside the gene matches: 1. The germline CDR1 and CDR2 sequences are MGHRA and YSYEKL. The CDR3 runs to 14 residues. The CDR3: CASSQVLAGGEQYF. CDR3 nucleotide sequence: TGCGCCAGCAGCCAAGTACTAGCGGGAGGCGAGCAGTACTTC.

The chain combines TRBV4-1 with TRBJ2-5; 7 bases fit TRBD2. The J call is doubtful: the DNA matches TRBJ2-7 better. The CDR3 extends over 15 amino acids. Per the germline V gene, CDR1 is MGHRA and CDR2 is YSYEKL. CDR3 region: CASSQEGRGVYEQYF. CDR3 DNA: TGCGCCAGCAGCCAAGAGGGCCGGGGGGTGTACGAGCAGTACTTC.

V usage is TRBV7-9 and J usage is TRBJ2-1; 8 bases map to TRBD1. CDR3 length: 15 amino acids. Trimming at V came to 1 base and at J to 1 base, leaving 0 bases not matched to a gene. The V gene's germline CDR1 is SEHNR and CDR2 FQNEAQ (reference sequence). For the CDR3, the DNA is TGTGCCAGCAGCTTAGGGACAGGGTCCTACAATGAGCAGTTCTTC. Protein sequence: CASSLGTGSYNEQFF.

This chain joins TRBV4-2 and TRBJ2-4, with D tentatively TRBD1 (6 bases). CDR3 length equals 14 residues. In germline, CDR1 is LGHNA, CDR2 YNFKEQ. Trimming took off 2 bases at V and 1 base at J, with 6 bases between the two ends. The CDR3 here is CASSQQGAKNIQYF. CDR3 sequence (DNA): TGTGCCAGCAGCCAACAGGGGGCCAAAAACATTCAGTACTTC.

The chain has TRBV5-1 and TRBJ2-3; weak D call: TRBD2 (6 bases). Germline V gives CDR1 SGHRS, CDR2 YFSETQ. The CDR3 is made up of 14 amino acids. V lost 0 bases and J lost 11, with 16 bases in between. CDR3 in amino acids: CASSLDWAPGGQYF. CDR3 coding DNA: TGCGCCAGCAGCTTGGATTGGGCCCCCGGGGGGCAGTATTTT.

The chain recombines TRBV6-4 with TRBJ2-1; 9 bases are shared with TRBD1. Germline loops: CDR1 MRHNA, CDR2 SNTAGT. The CDR3 is 16 residues long. V lost 5 bases, J lost 3 bases, and 8 bases stayed unmatched. The CDR3 coding sequence is TGTGCCAGCAGTAAAAACCGGGACAGGGACTACAATGAGCAGTTCTTC. Encoded protein: CASSKNRDRDYNEQFF.

The chain couples TRBV4-1 to TRBJ2-1, with 12 bases lining up with TRBD2. The CDR3 loop spans 17 amino acids. V lost 4 bases, J lost 0 bases, and 4 bases stayed unmatched. Germline CDR1 is MGHRA and CDR2 is YSYEKL. The CDR3 loop is CASSLTSGSGSYNEQFF. CDR3 DNA: TGCGCCAGCAGCCTGACTAGCGGGAGTGGCTCCTACAATGAGCAGTTCTTC.